What follows are 9 T cell receptor beta chains derived from one specimen sequenced in a study of cytomegalovirus exposure and HLA in healthy donors. 13 Jbeta primers and 60 Vbeta primers were used for the PCR. Here immunoSEQ multiplex PCR was the method, and the copy in TCRdb shows in-frame clones only, minus some. Among about 140,000 clones, around 79% were seen once, and the ten largest hold about 10%. Specimen: PBMCs. Receptors originate from a woman aged 45-65 years in good health and CMV-seropositive.

V gene TRBV10-3 combines with J gene TRBJ1-3; a possible D gene is TRBD1 (5 bases). The germline CDR1 and CDR2 sequences are ENHRY and SYGVKD. The CDR3 loop spans 15 amino acids. Trimming shortened V by 2 bases and J by 0 bases, and 8 bases separated the two germline ends. The CDR3 DNA sequence: TGTGCCATCAGTGAGGCAGGGATCTCTGGAAACACCATATATTTT. It is translated as CAISEAGISGNTIYF.

V is TRBV7-9 and J is TRBJ2-7, with 12 bases matching TRBD1. CDR3 length: 15 amino acids. Unmatched junction bases numbered 10, after V lost 6 bases and J lost 7 bases. Germline V gene lookup returns CDR1 SEHNR and CDR2 FQNEAQ (reference sequence). The CDR3 coding sequence is TGTGCCAGCAGTTCCCCCGGGACAGGGGGCCGGGAGCAGTACTTC. Translating gives CASSSPGTGGREQYF.

This clone has only one observation. The DNA of the CDR3 is TGTGCCAGTGGACTAGCGGAATACCCCACAGATACGCAGTATTTT. Translation gives CASGLAEYPTDTQYF. The chain employs TRBV9 and TRBJ2-3, with TRBD2 matching 10 bases. CDR1 and CDR2 from the germline V gene are SGDLS and YYNGEE. With 8 bases clipped from V and 2 bases from J, the junction kept 8 bases outside the gene matches. This CDR3 spans 15 amino acids. Filled out from reference TRBV9 and TRBJ2-3, the complete variable domain reads DSGVTQTPKHLITATGQRVTLRCSPRSGDLSVYWYQQSLDQGLQFLIQYYNGEERAKGNILERFSAQQFPDLHSELNLSSLELGDSALYFCASGLAEYPTDTQYFGPGTRLTVL.

Only one count was recorded for this clone. This chain connects TRBV18 to TRBJ1-2; no reliable D call. V dropped 3 bases and J dropped 8 bases, with 16 bases sitting between them. The germline V gene encodes CDR1 KGHSH and CDR2 LQKENI. This CDR3 has 14 amino acids. The CDR3 DNA reads TGTGCCAGCTCACCTAACGGCGGCAGCGGGGGCTACACCTTC. Encoded protein: CASSPNGGSGGYTF.

This clone was seen just once. V gene TRBV27 combines with J gene TRBJ2-7; 7 nucleotides line up with TRBD1. The CDR3 is 14 residues long. Germline V gives CDR1 MNHEY, CDR2 SMNVEV (reference sequence). Germline trimming cut 7 bases from V and 3 bases from J; bases unmatched to any gene: 9. CDR3: CASTPTGALYEQYF. The CDR3 DNA sequence: TGTGCCAGCACCCCCACAGGGGCCCTCTACGAGCAGTACTTC.

The chain is built from TRBV6-5 and TRBJ1-2; 8 bases fit TRBD1. The CDR3 covers 13 residues. From germline, CDR1 is MNHEY and CDR2 SVGAGI. The trim removed 8 bases at V and 6 bases at J, leaving 8 bases unmatched. CDR3 nucleotide sequence: TGTGCCAGCTCTCAGGGGGCGAGTCATGGCTACACCTTC. Amino acid sequence: CASSQGASHGYTF.

V is TRBV7-9 and J is TRBJ1-1; the D is unclear. V was clipped by 4 bases and J by 5 bases, with 8 bases between them. This CDR3 is 12 amino acids long. The germline gives CDR1 SEHNR, CDR2 FQNEAQ (reference sequence). The CDR3 DNA sequence: TGTGCCAGCAGCTCCAGCGAGACTGAAGCTTTCTTT. It specifies CASSSSETEAFF. Complete variable domain (other parts from reference TRBV7-9 and TRBJ1-1): DTGVSQNPRHKITKRGQNVTFRCDPISEHNRLYWYRQTLGQGPEFLTYFQNEAQLEKSRLLSDRFSAERPKGSFSTLEIQRTEQGDSAMYLCASSSSETEAFFGQGTRLTVV.

The V gene is TRBV2, the J gene TRBJ1-2; 12 bases line up with TRBD1. This CDR3 is built from 14 residues. Germline CDR1 is SNHLY and CDR2 is FYNNEI. V lost 5 bases to trimming and J lost 4 bases; unmatched junction nucleotides: 2. CDR3 loop: CASSWDRGLYGYTF. The CDR3 bases are TGTGCCAGCAGTTGGGACAGGGGGCTCTATGGCTACACCTTC.

V usage is TRBV7-8 and J usage is TRBJ2-1; TRBD1 is a possible D gene (6 bases). CDR3 length: 15 amino acids. The V end was cut by 4 bases, the J end by 7 bases, with 17 bases between. Germline CDR1 and CDR2: SGHVS and FQNEAQ. The CDR3 is CASSSSPDRGNEQFF. DNA of the CDR3: TGTGCCAGCAGCTCGAGCCCGGACAGAGGGAATGAGCAGTTCTTC.